This TCR beta chain was sequenced for a study of cytomegalovirus exposure and HLA in healthy donors. Study outcomes and limitations: The investigators catalogued 150 to 200 TCR beta chains as cytomegalovirus-associated. Under in vitro conditions, three CMV-associated chains were confirmed as specific for CMV antigens. The TCR clusters that emerged in the first cohort tended, a later analysis found, to co-occur in the approximately 110 validation repertoires. Generally TCR sequences proved uncommon, though certain public TCRs appeared in numerous donors.

CDR3 length: 14 residues. Germline CDR1 is SNHLY and CDR2 is FYNNEI. V was trimmed by 5 bases and J by 6 bases, leaving 14 bases between them. The data were produced by immunoSEQ multiplex PCR, yet TCRdb's version contains in-frame clones alone and is incomplete. The table shows tens of thousands of clones, with 96% occurring only once. About this clone itself: Its matching antigen is unknown.

This chain links TRBV2 with TRBJ2-1; D is possibly TRBD1 (6 bases). The clonotype was recovered from a man aged 18-30 years in good health and CMV-seronegative. The sequenced sample consisted of PBMCs. The CDR3 sequence: CASSLEVGGNEQFF. CDR3 coding DNA: TGTGCCAGCAGTCTGGAAGTAGGGGGCAATGAGCAGTTCTTC.